This T cell receptor beta chain was found in a study of T cell repertoires in cytomegalovirus infection (dated by TCRdb to between 2019 and 2020). General notes on the study: Because public TCR beta signatures pointed to carriage of CMV infection together with the matching HLA type, the HLA type of each donor mattered for the analysis. Study-level results and caveats: The ex vivo response was dominated by HLA-C-restricted CMV-specific TCR beta clonotypes, and the single most frequent clonotype in two of eight donors was supplied by these HLA-C-restricted clonotypes. In both this cohort and an independent roughly 350-donor cohort, the cumulative frequency of public TCR beta family members distinguished carriers of CMV infection plus the relevant HLA type.

A remark on this clonotype: Its antigen remains undetermined. This CDR3 fails to terminate in the conserved phenylalanine or tryptophan, so it likely reflects a read error.

For CDR1 and CDR2, the germline V gene lists SGDLS and YYNGEE. The CDR3 length equals 16 residues, ends included. Only CDR3 DNA remains: 48 bases, in frame from the first base. The germline V and J ends show losses of 0 bases and 7 bases respectively, and no gene match explains 8 bases of the junction. Sequencing relied on an Illumina HiSeq 1500. The raw public data were reprocessed by TCRdb itself: fastp quality trimming at Q25, MiXCR clonotype calling, in-frame beta chains only. Rows matching on CDR3 protein sequence are summarized as one entry with the most common DNA and genes. This sample comprises approximately 550,000 distinct CDR3 sequences, 16% of them detected only once. The ten largest account for 20% to 30% of the sample.

This chain is built from TRBV9 and TRBJ2-1, with TRBD2 matching 9 junction bases. Source material: CD8+ T cells from PBMCs. This sequence was found in a human donor in good health (CMV status not recorded). Some clones in this sample may be carry-over from other donors' samples. The nucleotide sequence reads TGTGCCAGCAGCGTAGCAGGGCGGGGGGGCCGAAATGAGCAGTTCTTA. Its protein product is CASSVAGRGGRNEQFL.